This T cell receptor (beta chain) was recorded in a study of neurological immune-mediated disorders. MiXCR, run by TCRdb on the 5' RACE reads, gives a single entry per CDR3 protein. The sample holds around 50,000 distinct CDR3 sequences, about a quarter seen once. For this clonotype: As yet, its antigen is unknown.

Notes on the study in general: Multiple sclerosis patients had less TCR clonal expansion than even healthy controls, unlike HTLV-1-associated myelopathy.

Per the germline V gene, CDR1 is MGHDK and CDR2 is SYGVNS. V lost 3 bases to trimming and J lost 6 bases; unmatched junction nucleotides: 8. The CDR3 is 15 residues long. This receptor was identified in a woman aged 70 to 79 in good health. The chain joins TRBV25-1 to TRBJ2-7, with 10 bases matching TRBD1. Sequencing was performed on PBMCs. CDR3 protein: CASSEGDRGRVEQYF. CDR3 nucleotides: TGTGCCAGCAGTGAGGGCGACAGGGGGCGGGTCGAGCAGTACTTC.